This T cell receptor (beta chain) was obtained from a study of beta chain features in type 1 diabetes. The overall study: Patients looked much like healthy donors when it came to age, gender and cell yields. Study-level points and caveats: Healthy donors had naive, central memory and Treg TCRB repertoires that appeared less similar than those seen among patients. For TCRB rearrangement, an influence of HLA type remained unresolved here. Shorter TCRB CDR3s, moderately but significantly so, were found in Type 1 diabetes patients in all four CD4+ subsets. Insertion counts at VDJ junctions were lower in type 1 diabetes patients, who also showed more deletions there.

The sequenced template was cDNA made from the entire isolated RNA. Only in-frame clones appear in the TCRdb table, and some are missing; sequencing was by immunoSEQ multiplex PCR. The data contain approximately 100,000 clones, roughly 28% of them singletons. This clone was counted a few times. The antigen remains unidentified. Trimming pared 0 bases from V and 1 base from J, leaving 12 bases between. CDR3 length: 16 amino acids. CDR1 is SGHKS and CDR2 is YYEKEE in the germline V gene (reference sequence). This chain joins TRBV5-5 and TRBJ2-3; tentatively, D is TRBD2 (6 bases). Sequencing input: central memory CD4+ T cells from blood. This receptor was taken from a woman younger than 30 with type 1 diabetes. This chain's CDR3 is CASSLVVGGGTDTQYF. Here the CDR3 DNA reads TGTGCCAGCAGCTTGGTGGTGGGGGGTGGCACAGATACGCAGTATTTT.